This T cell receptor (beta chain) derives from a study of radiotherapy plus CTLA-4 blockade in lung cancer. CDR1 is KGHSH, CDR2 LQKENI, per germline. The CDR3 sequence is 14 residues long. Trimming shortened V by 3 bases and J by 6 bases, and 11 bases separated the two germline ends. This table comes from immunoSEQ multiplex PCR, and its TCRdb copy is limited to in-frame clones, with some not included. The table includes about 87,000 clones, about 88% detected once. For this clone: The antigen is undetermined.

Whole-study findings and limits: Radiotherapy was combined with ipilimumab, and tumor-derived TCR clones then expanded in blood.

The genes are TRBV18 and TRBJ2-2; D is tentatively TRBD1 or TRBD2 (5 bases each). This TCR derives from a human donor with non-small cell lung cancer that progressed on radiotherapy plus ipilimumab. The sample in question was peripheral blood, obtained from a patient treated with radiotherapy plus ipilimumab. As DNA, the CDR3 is TGTGCCAGCTCACCTGGGACGTCAGCCGGGGAGCTGTTTTTT. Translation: CASSPGTSAGELFF.